The 20 T cell receptor beta chains below were found in one sample sequenced in a study of OX40 agonist ivuxolimab in advanced cancers. Only in-frame clones appear in the TCRdb table, and some are missing; sequencing was by immunoSEQ multiplex PCR. The data hold 89,000 or so clones, with almost 90% observed a single time. Sequencing used CD4+ or CD8+ T cells sorted from blood, obtained in a trial of the OX40 agonist ivuxolimab. These receptors all come from an adult with an advanced solid tumor such as melanoma, head and neck, liver or kidney cancer.

The V and J genes are TRBV29-1 and TRBJ1-2; TRBD1 agrees at 10 bases. J lost 6 bases, V lost 1 base, and 11 bases had no gene match. CDR3 length: 16 residues. Germline V gene lookup returns CDR1 SQVTM and CDR2 ANQGSEA. The CDR3 DNA reads as TGCAGCGTTGAAGGTTTTCGGACAGGGGGTTCGGATGGCTACACCTTC. Amino acids: CSVEGFRTGGSDGYTF.

The chain is built from TRBV27 and TRBJ1-4, with 9 bases fitting TRBD1. Germline V CDR1 and CDR2: MNHEY, SMNVEV (reference sequence). The V segment lost 1 base and the J segment 8 bases; nucleotides outside the gene matches: 5. This CDR3 comprises 15 residues. This CDR3 reads CASSLYRQGGEKLFF. In DNA, the CDR3 is TGTGCCAGCAGTTTATACCGACAGGGGGGCGAAAAACTGTTTTTT.

The chain joins TRBV28 to TRBJ2-3; maybe TRBD2 (5 bases). This CDR3 is built from 17 residues. Deletions cut 6 bases from V and 0 bases from J, with 19 bases between. Germline V CDR1 and CDR2: MDHEN, SYDVKM. CDR3 residues: CASSLFGDPVSTDTQYF. CDR3 DNA: TGTGCCAGCAGCCTATTCGGGGATCCTGTTAGCACAGATACGCAGTATTTT.

The gene calls are TRBV28 and TRBJ2-4, with D possibly being TRBD2 (6 bases). The CDR3 covers 16 residues. Germline CDR1 reads MDHEN; CDR2 reads SYDVKM. V lost 6 bases and J 2 bases, leaving 17 bases between the germline ends. In DNA form, the CDR3 reads TGTGCCAGCAGACCCCTGCCCCGGGAGACCAAAAACATTCAGTACTTC. Translating gives CASRPLPRETKNIQYF.

The gene calls are TRBV9 and TRBJ1-5; 7 bases map to TRBD1. V shed 2 bases, J shed 5 bases, and the junction held 10 bases outside the gene matches. Germline lookup yields CDR1 SGDLS and CDR2 YYNGEE. The CDR3 is made up of 16 amino acids. The CDR3 protein is CASSVRDSLGDQPQHF. The CDR3 region has the DNA TGTGCCAGCAGCGTGAGGGACAGTCTAGGCGATCAGCCCCAGCATTTT.

The CDR3 DNA reads TGCGCCAGCAGCTTGGCCGTAGGCTACAATGAGCAGTTCTTC. Its protein product is CASSLAVGYNEQFF. The J gene is TRBJ2-1, the V gene TRBV5-1; D is ambiguous. V lost 0 bases and J 3 bases, leaving 7 bases between the germline ends. This CDR3 is built from 14 residues. Germline CDR1 SGHRS, CDR2 YFSETQ.

This chain links TRBV19 with TRBJ2-5; D possibly uses TRBD1 or TRBD2 (5 bases each). Trimming stripped 3 bases from V and 5 bases from J, with 13 bases between. In germline, CDR1 is LNHDA, CDR2 SQIVND (reference sequence). This CDR3 is 14 amino acids long. For the CDR3, the DNA is TGTGCCAGTAGTATTGGGACCTGGGACGAGACCCAGTACTTC. It encodes CASSIGTWDETQYF.

The chain carries TRBV5-1 and TRBJ2-5; D not resolved. The germline V gene has CDR1 SGHRS and CDR2 YFSETQ. V shed 2 bases and J shed 1 base, with 6 bases lying between them. This CDR3 region has 13 residues. The CDR3 DNA is TGCGCCAGCAGCTTTATTCCCCAAGAGACCCAGTACTTC. Amino acids: CASSFIPQETQYF.

V and J are TRBV19 and TRBJ1-3, with D tentatively TRBD1 (5 bases). V lost 5 bases and J 10 bases, leaving 18 bases between the germline ends. CDR1 and CDR2 (germline): LNHDA, SQIVND (reference sequence). This CDR3 spans 14 amino acids. CDR3 sequence reads: CASSPNGLGLTIYF. The CDR3 DNA is TGTGCCAGTAGTCCCAATGGTCTGGGGCTGACCATATATTTT.

The rearrangement uses TRBV7-8 and TRBJ1-4; D possibly corresponds to TRBD1 (6 bases). From germline, CDR1 is SGHVS and CDR2 FQNEAQ. V was shortened by 0 bases and J by 4 bases, with 9 bases between the two germline ends. The CDR3 has 15 residues. CDR3 sequence: CASSLAGGINEKLFF. The CDR3 DNA follows: TGTGCCAGCAGCTTAGCAGGGGGGATTAATGAAAAACTGTTTTTT.

The chain combines TRBV6-1 with TRBJ2-3, with D perhaps TRBD2 (6 bases). Germline V gene lookup returns CDR1 MNHNS and CDR2 SASEGT. V was clipped by 4 bases and J by 8 bases, with 10 bases between them. The CDR3 totals 12 residues. The CDR3 loop is CASSGGLPTQYF. CDR3 nucleotides: TGTGCCAGCAGTGGGGGACTCCCTACGCAGTATTTT.

CDR3 bases: TGTGTCAAACCCAATGCTGGGTACCAAGAGACCCAGTACTTC. Amino acids: CVKPNAGYQETQYF. The V and J genes are TRBV2 and TRBJ2-5; D uncertain. Germline loops: CDR1 SNHLY, CDR2 FYNNEI. The CDR3 is made up of 14 amino acids. The complete variable domain, with remaining parts taken from reference TRBV2 and TRBJ2-5, reads EPEVTQTPSHQVTQMGQEVILRCVPISNHLYFYWYRQILGQKVEFLVSFYNNEISEKSEIFDDQFSVERPDGSNFTLKIRSTKLEDSAMYFCVKPNAGYQETQYFGPGTRLLVL.

The rearrangement uses TRBV20-1 and TRBJ2-7; TRBD1 or TRBD2 may be the D gene (6 bases each). V was pared by 5 bases and J by 10 bases, with 12 bases between. This CDR3 spans 10 amino acids. Germline CDR1 DFQATT, CDR2 SNEGSKA (reference sequence). DNA of the CDR3: TGCAGTGCTGACGGGGGCAGCCAGTACTTC. This gives the protein CSADGGSQYF.

The chain has TRBV28 and TRBJ1-1; D call uncertain. The CDR3 is 14 amino acids. From germline, CDR1 is MDHEN and CDR2 SYDVKM. V gave up 9 bases and J gave up 0 bases, with 14 bases separating them. The CDR3 bases are TGTGCCAGTCTAAAGACGGCTTTGAACACTGAAGCTTTCTTT. Its translation: CASLKTALNTEAFF.

The rearrangement links TRBV19 to TRBJ2-2, with 7 positions matching TRBD2. This CDR3 spans 13 amino acids. V trimming: 11 bases; J trimming: 7 bases; junction bases outside the gene matches: 10. Looked up from germline, CDR1 is LNHDA and CDR2 is SQIVND (reference sequence). The CDR3 protein is CAGKREDHGELFF. The CDR3 DNA reads as TGTGCCGGCAAGCGGGAAGATCACGGGGAGCTGTTTTTT.

This chain links TRBV5-4 with TRBJ2-2; 11 positions match TRBD2. This CDR3 is 17 amino acids long. V was pared by 0 bases and J by 1 base, with 2 bases of the junction left unmatched. Germline V lookup: CDR1 SGHNT, CDR2 YYREEE (reference sequence). In DNA form, the CDR3 reads TGTGCCAGCAGCTTGGGTGGACTAGCGGGGAACACCGGGGAGCTGTTTTTT. It yields the protein CASSLGGLAGNTGELFF.

This chain joins TRBV7-2 and TRBJ1-3; D is ambiguous. V shed 1 base and J shed 0 bases, with 13 bases lying between them. The CDR3 has 17 residues. Germline CDR1 reads SGHTA; CDR2 reads FQGNSA. DNA for the CDR3: TGTGCCAGCAGCTTAGGTTCGGGCCGGAGCTCTGGAAACACCATATATTTT. Its translation is CASSLGSGRSSGNTIYF.

V usage is TRBV4-3 and J usage is TRBJ2-5; D ambiguous. V lost 0 bases to trimming and J lost 1 base, with 21 bases between them. The CDR3 runs 19 residues. Per the germline V gene, CDR1 is LGHNA and CDR2 is YSLEER. The CDR3, as DNA: TGCGCCAGCAGCCAAGATCGTAGGGCCCCCAGAAGGCCCCAAGAGACCCAGTACTTC. This codes for CASSQDRRAPRRPQETQYF.

The chain combines TRBV11-1 with TRBJ2-1; D remains ambiguous. There are 14 residues in the CDR3. V was cut by 1 base and J by 2 bases, with 6 bases left in between. The germline V gene has CDR1 SGHAT and CDR2 FQDESV (reference sequence). The CDR3 bases are TGTGCCAGCAGCTTAGAAATGGCCTACAATGAGCAGTTCTTC. This gives the protein CASSLEMAYNEQFF.

The chain couples TRBV11-2 to TRBJ2-7; D gene unclear. Per germline, CDR1 SGHAT and CDR2 FQNNGV. The CDR3 is made up of 12 amino acids. V lost 1 base and J 4 bases, leaving 5 bases between the germline ends. Here the CDR3 DNA reads TGTGCCAGCAGCTTAGCGCCTTACGAGCAGTACTTC. This encodes CASSLAPYEQYF.